This is a list of T cell receptor beta chains from one sample in a study of blood T cell repertoires in COVID-19. Method: immunoSEQ multiplex PCR; TCRdb's copy keeps in-frame clones and lacks some. The sample gives about 57,000 clones, 82% of which show up once; roughly 8.7% is in the top ten. The specimen sequenced was peripheral blood. Every receptor here comes from a woman aged 80 or over with acute or convalescent COVID-19. The CDR3 runs from the conserved cysteine through the conserved F or W. The order of the fields is J gene, V gene, clone size, D gene, CDR3 DNA, CDR3 protein. D genes are given only for firm matches. The size field is filled for only some rows; it gives once, few, many or a size class.

TRBJ1-1 | TRBV3-1/TRBV3-2 | . | . | TGTGCCAGCAGCCCCCGCAGGGCCACTGAAGCTTTCTTT | CASSPRRATEAFF
TRBJ2-5 | TRBV20-1 | . | . | TGCAGTGCTAACCCGGGAGAGACCCAGTACTTC | CSANPGETQYF
TRBJ2-1 | TRBV27 | medium-sized | . | TGTGCCAGCAGACTAGCTGTCGGTGAGCAGTTCTTC | CASRLAVGEQFF
TRBJ1-6 | TRBV27 | . | . | TGTGCCAGCAGGGAGATGGATTCACCCCTCCACTTT | CASREMDSPLHF
TRBJ2-1 | TRBV28 | . | . | TGTGCCAGCAGTCCCCCCGCGGGATCCTACAATGAGCAGTTCTTC | CASSPPAGSYNEQFF
TRBJ1-2 | TRBV15 | few | . | TGTGCCACCAGCAGGAGACAGGAGCCCTATGGCTACACCTTC | CATSRRQEPYGYTF
TRBJ1-3 | TRBV2 | . | . | TGTGCCAGCAGTTCCGGGGTCCCAGAAGGAAACACCATATATTTT | CASSSGVPEGNTIYF
TRBJ1-1 | TRBV20-1 | few | . | TGCAGTGCTAGAGAGAGCCTTGAAGCTTTCTTT | CSARESLEAFF
TRBJ2-1 | TRBV4-1 | . | TRBD2 | TGCGCCAGCAGCCAAGAAGGGGCGGGGGGGACCTCCTACAATGAGCAGTTCTTC | CASSQEGAGGTSYNEQFF
TRBJ2-2 | TRBV7-7 | . | TRBD1 | TGTGCCAGCAGCCCAGGGACAGGGTACACCGGGGAGCTGTTTTTT | CASSPGTGYTGELFF
TRBJ1-5 | TRBV12-5 | . | TRBD1 | TGTGCTAGTGGTTTGTCAGGGGGTCAGCCCCAGCATTTT | CASGLSGGQPQHF
TRBJ1-2 | TRBV6-5 | . | TRBD1 | TGTGCCAGCAGTACCCGGACAGGCCTCTATGGCTACACCTTC | CASSTRTGLYGYTF
TRBJ2-1 | TRBV14 | . | . | TGTGCCAGCAGCCGTAGCGCCGGGGTTGGCTACAATGAGCAGTTCTTC | CASSRSAGVGYNEQFF
TRBJ2-5 | TRBV5-1 | . | . | TGCGCCAGCAGCTTGGCCGGGCAGGGGCTAAGTGAGACCCAGTACTTC | CASSLAGQGLSETQYF
TRBJ2-7 | TRBV12-5 | . | TRBD2 | TGTGCTAGTGGCCTGGGACTAGCGGGGGCCTACGAGCAGTACTTC | CASGLGLAGAYEQYF
TRBJ1-1 | TRBV6-6 | . | . | TGTGCCAGCAGTCTACAGGGTAACACTGAAGCTTTCTTT | CASSLQGNTEAFF
TRBJ1-5 | TRBV30 | . | . | TGTGCCTGGGCACCTGGTGGGGGCTTATACAATCAGCCCCAGCATTTT | CAWAPGGGLYNQPQHF
TRBJ2-5 | TRBV12-3/TRBV12-4 | . | . | TGTGCCAGCAGCCCAGGGTGGGTGACCCAGTACTTC | CASSPGWVTQYF
TRBJ2-3 | TRBV5-4 | . | TRBD2 | TGTGCCAGCAGCTTGGGGCCGACTAGCGGGAGTCTGGATACGCAGTATTTT | CASSLGPTSGSLDTQYF
TRBJ2-1 | TRBV7-9 | few | . | TGTGCCAGCAGCTTAGGGGCGGGGCCCCATGAGCAGTTCTTC | CASSLGAGPHEQFF
TRBJ2-3 | TRBV4-1 | . | . | TGCGCCAGCAGCCAACTGGCGGATTTCACAGATACGCAGTATTTT | CASSQLADFTDTQYF
TRBJ2-5 | TRBV4-2 | . | TRBD2 | TGTGCCAGCAGCCATTCTAGCGGGGGTTCGAGGGAGACCCAGTACTTC | CASSHSSGGSRETQYF
TRBJ1-1 | TRBV27 | . | . | TGTGCCAGCAGTTTATTATTTCGGGCGGGATCCACTGAAGCTTTCTTT | CASSLLFRAGSTEAFF
TRBJ1-6 | TRBV30 | . | TRBD1 | TGTGCCTGGAGTGCGGAGGGGGCCAACTATAATTCACCCCTCCACTTT | CAWSAEGANYNSPLHF
TRBJ1-4 | TRBV1 | . | . | TGCACCAGCAGCCCATCGTCCCCCGACAGGTATGAAAAACTGTTTTTT | CTSSPSSPDRYEKLFF
TRBJ2-7 | TRBV28 | . | . | TGTGCCAGCAGTCCTAGCGCTCGCGAGCAGTACTTC | CASSPSAREQYF
TRBJ1-2 | TRBV19 | . | TRBD1 | TGTGCCAGTAGTATTTCCGCCCGAGACAGGGTTTCTGGCTACACCTTC | CASSISARDRVSGYTF
TRBJ1-1 | TRBV12-3/TRBV12-4 | . | TRBD1 | TGTGCCAGCAGTTTTTCGACAGGGCAGGTAGCTTTCTTT | CASSFSTGQVAFF
TRBJ2-4 | TRBV19 | few | . | TGTGCCAGTAGTATAGATCTGCGGGGAGCCAAAAACATTCAGTACTTC | CASSIDLRGAKNIQYF
TRBJ2-7 | TRBV4-1 | . | TRBD2 | TGCGCCAGCAGCCAAGATGTTAGCGGGATAGATCTTAGGCAGTACTTC | CASSQDVSGIDLRQYF
TRBJ2-7 | TRBV12-3/TRBV12-4 | . | . | TGTGCCAGCAGTTTACCGGGGTACGAGCAGTACTTC | CASSLPGYEQYF
TRBJ2-7 | TRBV6-2/TRBV6-3 | . | . | TGTGCCAGCAGTTACCAGGAATACGAGCAGTACTTC | CASSYQEYEQYF
TRBJ2-1 | TRBV3-1/TRBV3-2 | . | . | TGTGCCAGCAGCAAAGAGGCTAGTACATACAATGAGCAGTTCTTC | CASSKEASTYNEQFF
TRBJ2-7 | TRBV9 | . | TRBD1 | TGTGCCAGCAACCAGGGGGCCCCCACCTACGAGCAGTACTTC | CASNQGAPTYEQYF
TRBJ2-1 | TRBV10-3 | . | TRBD2 | TGTGCCATCAGTGCCTACGGGACTAGCGGGATCAATGAGCAGTTCTTC | CAISAYGTSGINEQFF
TRBJ1-2 | TRBV6-5 | . | TRBD1 | TGTGCCAGCACCCCTTCCGGGACAGGGGTGTATGGCTACACCTTC | CASTPSGTGVYGYTF
TRBJ2-3 | TRBV3-1/TRBV3-2 | . | . | TGTGCCAGCACCTCCGGGACACTAGGGGCAGATACGCAGTATTTT | CASTSGTLGADTQYF
TRBJ2-1 | TRBV9 | . | TRBD2 | TGTGCCAGCAGCGAAGGACTAGCGGATGAGCAGTTCTTC | CASSEGLADEQFF
TRBJ2-1 | TRBV19 | . | TRBD2 | TGTGCCAGTAGTGTTGGACTAGCGGGAGTAGGAGGCAATGAGCAGTTCTTC | CASSVGLAGVGGNEQFF
TRBJ2-1 | TRBV6-5 | once | . | TGTGCCAGCAGTTTATTTAAGGGAGGGGGAGAGCAGTTCTTC | CASSLFKGGGEQFF
TRBJ1-4 | TRBV7-8 | . | . | TGTGCCAGCAGCTCTTCAGGGGCAACTAATGAAAAACTGTTTTTT | CASSSSGATNEKLFF